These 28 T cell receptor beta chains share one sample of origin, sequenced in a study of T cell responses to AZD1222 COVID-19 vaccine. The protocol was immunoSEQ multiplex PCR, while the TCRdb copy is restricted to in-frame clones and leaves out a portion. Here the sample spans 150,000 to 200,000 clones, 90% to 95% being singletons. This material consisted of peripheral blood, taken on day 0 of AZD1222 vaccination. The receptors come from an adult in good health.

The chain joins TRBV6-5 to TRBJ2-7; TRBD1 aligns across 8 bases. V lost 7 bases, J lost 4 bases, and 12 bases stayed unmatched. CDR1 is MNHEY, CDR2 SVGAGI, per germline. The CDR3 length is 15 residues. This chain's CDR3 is CASKRTGPLSYEQYF. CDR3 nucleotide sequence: TGTGCCAGCAAAAGGACAGGGCCTCTCTCTTACGAGCAGTACTTC.

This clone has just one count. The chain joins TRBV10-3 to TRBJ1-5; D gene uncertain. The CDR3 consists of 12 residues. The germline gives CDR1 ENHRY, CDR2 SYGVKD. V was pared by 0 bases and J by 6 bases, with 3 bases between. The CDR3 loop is CAISESSQPQHF. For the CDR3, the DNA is TGTGCCATCAGTGAGTCTAGTCAGCCCCAGCATTTT.

As DNA, the CDR3 is TGTGCCAGCTCACCCGGGGTAATGAACACTGAAGCTTTCTTT. Residues: CASSPGVMNTEAFF. This chain joins TRBV18 and TRBJ1-1; no reliable D call. The CDR3 has 14 amino acids. The V and J ends lost 3 bases and 0 bases respectively, with 8 bases between them. Per the germline V gene, CDR1 is KGHSH and CDR2 is LQKENI.

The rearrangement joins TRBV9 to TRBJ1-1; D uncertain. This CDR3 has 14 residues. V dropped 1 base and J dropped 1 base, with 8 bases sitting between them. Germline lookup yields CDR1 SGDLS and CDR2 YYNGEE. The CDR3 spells CASSVTLKNTEAFF. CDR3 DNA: TGTGCCAGCAGCGTAACTCTGAAGAACACTGAAGCTTTCTTT.

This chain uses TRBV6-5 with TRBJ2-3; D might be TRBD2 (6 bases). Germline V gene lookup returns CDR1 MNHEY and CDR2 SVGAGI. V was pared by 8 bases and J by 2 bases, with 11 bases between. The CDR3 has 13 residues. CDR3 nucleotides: TGTGCCAGCCTCGGGGGAAACACAGATACGCAGTATTTT. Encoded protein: CASLGGNTDTQYF.

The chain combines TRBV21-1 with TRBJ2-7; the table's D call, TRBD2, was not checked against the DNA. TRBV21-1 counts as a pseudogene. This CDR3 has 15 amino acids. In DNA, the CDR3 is TGTGCCAGCAGCAAAGCTGGGACTAGGAGGGGCGAGCAGTACTTC. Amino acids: CASSKAGTRRGEQYF.

As DNA, the CDR3 is TGTGCCAGCAGTTCTGGGGGGACAGGGAAAAATTCACCCCTCCACTTT. Its translation is CASSSGGTGKNSPLHF. The chain uses TRBV27 and TRBJ1-6, with 9 bases that match TRBD1. The CDR3 runs 16 residues. The germline V gene has CDR1 MNHEY and CDR2 SMNVEV (reference sequence). V shed 4 bases, J shed 7 bases, and the junction held 8 bases outside the gene matches.

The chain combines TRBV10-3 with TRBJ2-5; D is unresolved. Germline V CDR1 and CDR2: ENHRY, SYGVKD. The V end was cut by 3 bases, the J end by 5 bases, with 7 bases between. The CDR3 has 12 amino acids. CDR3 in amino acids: CAISDGVETQYF. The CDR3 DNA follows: TGTGCCATCAGTGACGGTGTGGAGACCCAGTACTTC.

The CDR3 bases are TGTGCCTGGAGTCGGGCCGCCTGGGCCAAAAACATTCAGTACTTC. This gives the protein CAWSRAAWAKNIQYF. The J gene is TRBJ2-4, the V gene TRBV30; D is ambiguous. The V gene lost 2 bases and the J gene lost 1 base, with 12 bases spanning the gap. The CDR3 runs 15 residues. The germline V gene encodes CDR1 GTSNPN and CDR2 SVGIG (reference sequence).

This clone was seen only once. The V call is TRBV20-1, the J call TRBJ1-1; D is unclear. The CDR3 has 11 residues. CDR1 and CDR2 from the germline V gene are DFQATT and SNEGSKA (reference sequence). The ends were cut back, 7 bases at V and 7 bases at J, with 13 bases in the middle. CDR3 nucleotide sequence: TGCAGTGTTTCAGAACTCAATGAAGCTTTCTTT. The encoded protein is CSVSELNEAFF.

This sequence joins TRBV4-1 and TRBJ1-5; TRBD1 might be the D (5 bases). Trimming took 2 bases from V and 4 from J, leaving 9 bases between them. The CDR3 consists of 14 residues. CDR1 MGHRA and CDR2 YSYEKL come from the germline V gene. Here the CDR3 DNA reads TGCGCCAGCAGCCAACAGGGTTGGAATCAGCCCCAGCATTTT. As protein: CASSQQGWNQPQHF.

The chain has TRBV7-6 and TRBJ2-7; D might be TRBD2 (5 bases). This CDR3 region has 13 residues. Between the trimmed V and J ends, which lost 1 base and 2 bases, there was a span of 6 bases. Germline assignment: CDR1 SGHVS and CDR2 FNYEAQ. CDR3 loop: CASSLGGTYEQYF. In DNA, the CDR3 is TGTGCCAGCAGCTTAGGAGGGACCTACGAGCAGTACTTC.

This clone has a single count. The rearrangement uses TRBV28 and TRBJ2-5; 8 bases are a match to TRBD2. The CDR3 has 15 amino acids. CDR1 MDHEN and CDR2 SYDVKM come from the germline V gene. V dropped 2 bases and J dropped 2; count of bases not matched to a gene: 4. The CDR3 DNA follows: TGTGCCAGCAGTTTAATGTCTAGCGGGCAAGAGACCCAGTACTTC. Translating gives CASSLMSSGQETQYF.

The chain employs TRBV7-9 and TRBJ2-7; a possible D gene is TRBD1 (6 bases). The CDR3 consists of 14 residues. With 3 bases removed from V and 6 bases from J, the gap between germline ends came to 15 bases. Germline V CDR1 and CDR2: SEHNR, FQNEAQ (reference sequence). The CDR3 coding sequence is TGTGCCAGCAGCTTGGCCACAGGGCTCTCCGAGCAGTACTTC. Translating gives CASSLATGLSEQYF.

CDR3 bases: TGTGCCAGCAGTTTATCTGGGACCCCAAGCTCCTACGAGCAGTACTTC. Protein: CASSLSGTPSSYEQYF. The chain uses TRBV6-5 and TRBJ2-7; D may match TRBD1 or TRBD2 (5 bases each). V was shortened by 4 bases and J by 0 bases, with 16 bases between the two germline ends. Germline V lookup: CDR1 MNHEY, CDR2 SVGAGI. CDR3 length: 16 residues.

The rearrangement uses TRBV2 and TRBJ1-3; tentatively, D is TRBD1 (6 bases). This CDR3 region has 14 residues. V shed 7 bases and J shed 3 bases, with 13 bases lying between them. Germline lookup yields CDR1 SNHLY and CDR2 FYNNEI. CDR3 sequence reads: CASTKDSLGNTIYF. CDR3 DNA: TGTGCCAGCACAAAGGACAGCCTTGGAAACACCATATATTTT.

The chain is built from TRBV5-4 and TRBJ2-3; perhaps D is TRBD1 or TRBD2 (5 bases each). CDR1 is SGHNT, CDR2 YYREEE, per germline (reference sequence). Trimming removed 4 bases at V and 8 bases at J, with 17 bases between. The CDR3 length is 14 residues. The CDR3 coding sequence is TGTGCCAGCAGCCCAGGGACCCAGCAGGGTACGCAGTATTTT. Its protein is CASSPGTQQGTQYF.

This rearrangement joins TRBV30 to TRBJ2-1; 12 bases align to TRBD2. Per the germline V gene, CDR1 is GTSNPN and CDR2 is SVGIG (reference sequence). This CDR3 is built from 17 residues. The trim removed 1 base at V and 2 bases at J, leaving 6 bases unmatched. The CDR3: CAWSGRRLAGAYNEQFF. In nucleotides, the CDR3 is TGTGCCTGGAGTGGCCGAAGACTAGCGGGGGCCTACAATGAGCAGTTCTTC.

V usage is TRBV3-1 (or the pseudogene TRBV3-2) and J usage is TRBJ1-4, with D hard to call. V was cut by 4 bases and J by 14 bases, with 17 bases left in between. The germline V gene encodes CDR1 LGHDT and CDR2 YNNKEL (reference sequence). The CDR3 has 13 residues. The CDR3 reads CASSPGRVWSLFF. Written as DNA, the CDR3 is TGTGCCAGCAGCCCTGGGCGCGTGTGGAGTCTGTTTTTT.

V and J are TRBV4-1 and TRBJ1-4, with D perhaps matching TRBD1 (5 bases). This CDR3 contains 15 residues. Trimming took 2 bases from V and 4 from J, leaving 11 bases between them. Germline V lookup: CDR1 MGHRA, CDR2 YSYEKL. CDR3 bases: TGCGCCAGCAGCCAACTTCGACAGAATAATGAAAAACTGTTTTTT. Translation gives CASSQLRQNNEKLFF.

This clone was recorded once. DNA for the CDR3: TGTGCCAGCTCGCTACAGGGGCCGGCCTACAATGAGCAGTTCTTC. As protein: CASSLQGPAYNEQFF. The genes are TRBV18 and TRBJ2-1; 7 bases match TRBD1. J gave up 2 bases and V 6 bases, and 7 bases lay outside the gene matches. This CDR3 comprises 15 residues. In germline, CDR1 is KGHSH, CDR2 LQKENI.

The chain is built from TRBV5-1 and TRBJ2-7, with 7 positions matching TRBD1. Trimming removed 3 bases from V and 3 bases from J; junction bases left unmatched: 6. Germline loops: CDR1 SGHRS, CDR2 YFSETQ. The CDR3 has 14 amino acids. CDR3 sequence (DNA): TGCGCCAGCAGCTCCCCGGGACAGAGCTACGAGCAGTACTTC. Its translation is CASSSPGQSYEQYF.

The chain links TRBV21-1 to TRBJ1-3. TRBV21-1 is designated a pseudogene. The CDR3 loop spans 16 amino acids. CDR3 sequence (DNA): TGTGCCAGCACCCGAGGCAGTCAAGCCTCTGGAAACACCATATATTTT. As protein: CASTRGSQASGNTIYF.

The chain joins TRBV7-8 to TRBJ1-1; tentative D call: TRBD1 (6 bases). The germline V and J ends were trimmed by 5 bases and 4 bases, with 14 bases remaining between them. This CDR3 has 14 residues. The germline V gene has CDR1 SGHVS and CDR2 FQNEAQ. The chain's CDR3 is CASSPQGLGTEAFF. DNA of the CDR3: TGTGCCAGCAGCCCACAGGGTTTGGGCACTGAAGCTTTCTTT.

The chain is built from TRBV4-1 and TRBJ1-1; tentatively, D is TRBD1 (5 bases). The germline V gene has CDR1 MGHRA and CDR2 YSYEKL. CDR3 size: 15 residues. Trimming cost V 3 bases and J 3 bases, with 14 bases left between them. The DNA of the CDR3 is TGCGCCAGCAGCCAGTTAGGGGCTATGGACACTGAAGCTTTCTTT. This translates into CASSQLGAMDTEAFF.

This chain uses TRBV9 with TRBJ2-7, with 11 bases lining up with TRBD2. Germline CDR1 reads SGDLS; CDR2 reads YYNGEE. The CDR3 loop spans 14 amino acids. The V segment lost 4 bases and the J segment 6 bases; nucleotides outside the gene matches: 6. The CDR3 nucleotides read TGTGCCAGCAGCTTTAGCGGGGGGGCAGGCGAGCAGTACTTC. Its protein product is CASSFSGGAGEQYF.

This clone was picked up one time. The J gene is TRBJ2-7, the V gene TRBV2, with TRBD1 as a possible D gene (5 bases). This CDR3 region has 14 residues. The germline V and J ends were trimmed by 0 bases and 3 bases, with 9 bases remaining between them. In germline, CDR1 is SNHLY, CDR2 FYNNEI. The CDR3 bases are TGTGCCAGCAGTGAAGCTGTGGACATCTACGAGCAGTACTTC. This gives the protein CASSEAVDIYEQYF.

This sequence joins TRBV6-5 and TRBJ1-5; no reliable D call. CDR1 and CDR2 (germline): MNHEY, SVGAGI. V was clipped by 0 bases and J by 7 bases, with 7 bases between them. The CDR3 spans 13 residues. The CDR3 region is CASSYSDGQPQHF. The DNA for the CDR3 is TGTGCCAGCAGTTACTCCGACGGGCAGCCCCAGCATTTT.